The 8 T cell receptor beta chains reported below all come from one sample, sequenced in a study of blood T cell repertoires in COVID-19. This table comes from immunoSEQ multiplex PCR, and its TCRdb copy is limited to in-frame clones, with some not included. This table has 90,000 to 130,000 clones, approximately 81% appearing once. Source material: peripheral blood. All receptors come from a man in his forties with acute or convalescent COVID-19.

The rearrangement joins TRBV18 to TRBJ2-1; 9 bases fit TRBD1. CDR3 length: 15 amino acids. Per germline, CDR1 KGHSH and CDR2 LQKENI. V was clipped by 3 bases and J by 6 bases; unmatched bases: 6. The chain's CDR3 is CASSPWTGVGNEQFF. CDR3 sequence (DNA): TGTGCCAGCTCACCGTGGACAGGGGTGGGCAATGAGCAGTTCTTC.

In its sample, this clone ranks as medium-sized. The chain combines TRBV3-1 (or the pseudogene TRBV3-2) with TRBJ2-7; 11 bases map to TRBD2. The CDR3 has 14 amino acids. Per the germline V gene, CDR1 is LGHDT and CDR2 is YNNKEL (reference sequence). V lost 4 bases, J lost 6 bases, and 5 bases stayed unmatched. In nucleotides, the CDR3 is TGTGCCAGCAGCCCAGGACTAGCGGGTTTCGAGCAGTACTTC. This gives the protein CASSPGLAGFEQYF.

CDR3 nucleotides: TGTGCCAGCAGCCCACGCGGGAATTCCTACAATGAGCAGTTCTTC. This encodes CASSPRGNSYNEQFF. The chain combines TRBV11-1 with TRBJ2-1; D is possibly TRBD2 (6 bases). The ends were cut back, 5 bases at V and 1 base at J, with 12 bases in the middle. Per germline, CDR1 SGHAT and CDR2 FQDESV (reference sequence). CDR3 length: 15 residues. Using reference TRBV11-1 and TRBJ2-1 for the parts outside the CDR3, the full variable domain is EAEVAQSPRYKITEKSQAVAFWCDPISGHATLYWYRQILGQGPELLVQFQDESVVDDSQLPKDRFSAERLKGVDSTLKIQPAELGDSAMYLCASSPRGNSYNEQFFGPGTRLTVL.

The chain combines TRBV2 with TRBJ1-4; 8 bases agree with TRBD1. Per the germline V gene, CDR1 is SNHLY and CDR2 is FYNNEI. There are 14 residues in the CDR3. The junction had 8 bases not matched to a gene; V was cut back by 3 bases and J by 11 bases. The CDR3 DNA sequence: TGTGCCAGCAGTGATGGCCAGGGGGCTGGGAAACTGTTTTTT. Translated, it gives CASSDGQGAGKLFF.

CDR3 loop: CATSALGNQPQHF. CDR3 sequence (DNA): TGTGCCACCAGTGCACTGGGCAATCAGCCCCAGCATTTT. This rearrangement joins TRBV24-1 to TRBJ1-5; D uncertain. The CDR3 has 13 residues. Trimming took off 5 bases at V and 2 bases at J, with 6 bases between the two ends. Germline assignment: CDR1 KGHDR and CDR2 SFDVKD.

This chain connects TRBV2 to TRBJ1-5; possibly TRBD1 for D (5 bases). The CDR3 has 17 amino acids. CDR1 is SNHLY and CDR2 is FYNNEI in the germline V gene. The ends were cut back, 4 bases at V and 5 bases at J, with 21 bases in the middle. This CDR3 is CASSAPQGLAGDQPQHF. The CDR3 DNA reads as TGTGCCAGCAGTGCCCCCCAGGGTCTCGCTGGGGATCAGCCCCAGCATTTT.

As to this clone: Other DNA variants within this sample encode the same CDR3. The chain has TRBV18 and TRBJ2-3; tentatively, D is TRBD1 (5 bases). Per germline, CDR1 KGHSH and CDR2 LQKENI. The CDR3 is 12 amino acids. Trimming removed 2 bases from V and 5 bases from J, with 5 bases in between. CDR3 sequence reads: CASSPTGDTQYF. The CDR3 DNA follows: TGTGCCAGCTCACCAACAGGAGATACGCAGTATTTT.

The chain recombines TRBV5-6 with TRBJ2-1; 10 positions match TRBD1. The CDR3 length is 15 residues. The germline V gene has CDR1 SGHDT and CDR2 YYEEEE. The J segment lost 7 bases and the V segment lost 2 bases, leaving 6 bases of the junction unmatched. The CDR3 reads CASSFVDRGQNEQFF. Written as DNA, the CDR3 is TGTGCCAGCAGCTTTGTCGACAGGGGGCAGAATGAGCAGTTCTTC. The full variable domain, its missing parts supplied by reference TRBV5-6 and TRBJ2-1, is DAGVTQSPTHLIKTRGQQVTLRCSPKSGHDTVSWYQQALGQGPQFIFQYYEEEERQRGNFPDRFSGHQFPNYSSELNVNALLLGDSALYLCASSFVDRGQNEQFFGPGTRLTVL.